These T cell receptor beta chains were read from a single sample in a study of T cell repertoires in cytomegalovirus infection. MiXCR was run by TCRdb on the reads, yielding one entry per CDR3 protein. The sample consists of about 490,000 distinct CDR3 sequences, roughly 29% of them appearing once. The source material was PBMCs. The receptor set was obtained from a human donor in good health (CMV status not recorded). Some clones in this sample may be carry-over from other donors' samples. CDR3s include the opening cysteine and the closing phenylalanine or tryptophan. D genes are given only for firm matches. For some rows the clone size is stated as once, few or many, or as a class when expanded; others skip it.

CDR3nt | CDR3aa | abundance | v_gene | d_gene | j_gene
TGCGCCAGCAGCTGGGCCGTGGGACAGGACAATTCACCCCTCCACTTT | CASSWAVGQDNSPLHF | - | TRBV5-1 | TRBD1 | TRBJ1-6
TGTGCCACCAGCAGAGCCGGGACAGGGGTTGAAAAACTGTTTTTT | CATSRAGTGVEKLFF | - | TRBV15 | TRBD1 | TRBJ1-4
TGTGCCAGCAGTAAGGAGGGACAGCCCGACACTGAAGCTTTCTTT | CASSKEGQPDTEAFF | - | TRBV6-2/TRBV6-3 | TRBD1 | TRBJ1-1
TGTGCCAGCAGCCAGGATCTAGCGGGAGGCAAAAACTTC | CASSQDLAGGKNF | - | TRBV11-1 | TRBD2 | TRBJ2-7
TGTGCCAGCAGCCTTACTAGCGGGAGTGCCGGGGAGCTGTTTTTT | CASSLTSGSAGELFF | - | TRBV7-6 | TRBD2 | TRBJ2-2
TGTGCCAGCAGGCTTGACTGGACAGATTTTGAGCAGTTCTTC | CASRLDWTDFEQFF | once | TRBV11-3 | - | TRBJ2-1
TGCAGCGTTGGGGCCCCGGGGGCTGGTGGCTACACCTTC | CSVGAPGAGGYTF | few | TRBV29-1 | - | TRBJ1-2
TGTGCCAGCAGCCAAGGCGGCGGGAGTACCGACAATGAGCAGTTCTTC | CASSQGGGSTDNEQFF | few | TRBV4-2 | TRBD2 | TRBJ2-1
TGTGCCAGCAGCCATCCCGGGACAGTAGACAATGAGCAGTTCTTC | CASSHPGTVDNEQFF | few | TRBV14 | TRBD1 | TRBJ2-1
TGTGCCACCTCCTGGGGCGGGCGGGTCCAAGAGACCCAGTACTTC | CATSWGGRVQETQYF | - | TRBV6-1 | - | TRBJ2-5
TGCAGCGTTGAAGATCACCCTTCAGGACAGGGCTACGAGCAGTACTTC | CSVEDHPSGQGYEQYF | - | TRBV29-1 | TRBD1 | TRBJ2-7
TGTGCCAGCAGTCTTAGAAAACGAGAGACCCAGTACTTC | CASSLRKRETQYF | many | TRBV7-7 | - | TRBJ2-5
TGTGCCACCAGTGATACTAGCGCTAGCTCCTACAATGAGCAGTTCTTC | CATSDTSASSYNEQFF | - | TRBV24-1 | TRBD2 | TRBJ2-1
TGTGCCAGCAGGCCCACAGGGGAAGATACGCAGTATTTT | CASRPTGEDTQYF | - | TRBV28 | TRBD1 | TRBJ2-3
TGTGCCAGCAGTTCGTGGGAATCCGGCACAGATACGCAGTATTTT | CASSSWESGTDTQYF | - | TRBV6-8 | - | TRBJ2-3
TGTGCCAGCAGCCAGTCACCAGGAAATGAGCAGTTCTTC | CASSQSPGNEQFF | - | TRBV3-1 | - | TRBJ2-1
TGTGCCAGCAGCGTAGGAGCAGGGGGCGTGAATGGCTACACCTTC | CASSVGAGGVNGYTF | few | TRBV9 | TRBD1 | TRBJ1-2
TGTGCCAGCAGCCAAGAGGTCCTCCGAGGGGGAAAGCAGTTCTTC | CASSQEVLRGGKQFF | few | TRBV3-1 | - | TRBJ2-1
TGTGCCAGCAGCTTAGTCTTAGCGGGAGATGAGCAGTTCTTC | CASSLVLAGDEQFF | many | TRBV7-2 | TRBD2 | TRBJ2-1
TGTGCCAGTGGGACGGTCAGTACAAACACTGAAGCTTTCTTT | CASGTVSTNTEAFF | few | TRBV19 | - | TRBJ1-1
TGCAGTGCTCGCGTGGACCTGTACAATGAGCAGTTCTTC | CSARVDLYNEQFF | - | TRBV20-1 | - | TRBJ2-1
TGTGCCAGCAGTTCTCGACTAGCGGGACTCAATGAGCAGTTCTTC | CASSSRLAGLNEQFF | few | TRBV27 | TRBD2 | TRBJ2-1
TGTGCCACGATGGGGATAAGCTTTTACAATGAGCAGTTCTTC | CATMGISFYNEQFF | - | TRBV28 | - | TRBJ2-1
TGCAGTGCCGGACAGGGGCTATCCTACGAGCAGTACTTC | CSAGQGLSYEQYF | few | TRBV20-1 | TRBD1 | TRBJ2-7
TGTGCCAGCAGCTTAGATGTAGGGGGAGTCACTGAAGCTTTCTTT | CASSLDVGGVTEAFF | few | TRBV7-9 | - | TRBJ1-1
TGTGCCAGCAGCCCCCAGAGTCTACGCATCGACCCACGGCGGTTGAGCACAGATACGCAGTATTTT | CASSPQSLRIDPRRLSTDTQYF | many | TRBV7-2 | - | TRBJ2-3
TGTCCGGACAGGGATCACCAAGAGACCCAGTACTTC | CPDRDHQETQYF | many | TRBV12-3/TRBV12-4 | TRBD1 | TRBJ2-5
TGTGCCAGCAGCTTACAGACAGGGGGCTACAATGAGCAGTTCTTC | CASSLQTGGYNEQFF | - | TRBV7-8 | TRBD1 | TRBJ2-1
TGTGCCAGCACCTCGGGACAGAGAATCACTGAAGCTTTCTTT | CASTSGQRITEAFF | - | TRBV28 | TRBD1 | TRBJ1-1
TGTGCCAGCAGCTCAGGGACTAGCGGAAACATTCAGTACTTC | CASSSGTSGNIQYF | many | TRBV11-2 | TRBD2 | TRBJ2-4
TGTGCCAGCAGCTTAGCTCTAGCGGCGAACACCGGGGAGCTGTTTTTT | CASSLALAANTGELFF | many | TRBV7-8 | TRBD2 | TRBJ2-2
TGCGCCAGCAGCCAAGAGTCGTCCAGGGGCACTGAAGCTTTCTTT | CASSQESSRGTEAFF | few | TRBV4-1 | - | TRBJ1-1
TGTGCCAGCAGCTCTGGACAGGGAGGAAGCTTTGAGAATCAGCCCCAGCATTTT | CASSSGQGGSFENQPQHF | - | TRBV7-6 | TRBD1 | TRBJ1-5
TGTGCCAGCAGCCTCGGACAGGGCACTAATGAAAAACTGTTTTTT | CASSLGQGTNEKLFF | many | TRBV7-9 | TRBD1 | TRBJ1-4
TGTGCCAGCAGGCGAACAGGCGACGAGCAGTACTTC | CASRRTGDEQYF | few | TRBV7-9 | - | TRBJ2-7
TGCGCCAGCAGCTACGGCCGTCCCCAAGAGACCCAGTACTTC | CASSYGRPQETQYF | few | TRBV5-1 | - | TRBJ2-5
TGCGCCAGCAGCCAAGATTACAGCGGGGCCTCCTACAATGAGCAGTTCTTC | CASSQDYSGASYNEQFF | - | TRBV4-3 | TRBD2 | TRBJ2-1
TGTGCCAGCAGTTTAGCGCCGGCGGGAAGCGATGAGCAGTTCTTC | CASSLAPAGSDEQFF | few | TRBV12-3/TRBV12-4 | - | TRBJ2-1
TGTGCCAGCAGCATAGGTGGGACTAGCGGAGGGGATACGCAGTATTTT | CASSIGGTSGGDTQYF | many | TRBV7-2 | TRBD2 | TRBJ2-3
TGCAGTGCTAGAGTTCAGGATCCGAACTATGGCTACACCTTC | CSARVQDPNYGYTF | few | TRBV20-1 | - | TRBJ1-2
TGTGCCAGCAGTTTATCGCTTCTGGGGGCAGGAGGCTACACCTTC | CASSLSLLGAGGYTF | few | TRBV27 | - | TRBJ1-2
TGTGCCAGCAGCTTGTGGGACAGGGACATCGACTGGGAAAAACTGTTTTTT | CASSLWDRDIDWEKLFF | few | TRBV5-6 | TRBD1 | TRBJ1-4
TGCGCCAGTGACAGGGTTCCGCAGTATTTT | CASDRVPQYF | - | TRBV23-1 | TRBD1 | TRBJ2-3
TGTGCCACCAGCCCCGGTCTAGAGACCCAGTACTTC | CATSPGLETQYF | - | TRBV15 | - | TRBJ2-5
TGCGCCAGCAGCTTGGCCTCGAGTGCAACTAATGAAAAACTGTTTTTT | CASSLASSATNEKLFF | - | TRBV5-1 | - | TRBJ1-4
TGTGCCAGCAGCCCCCGGGCCCTCACAGATACGCAGTATTTT | CASSPRALTDTQYF | - | TRBV6-1 | - | TRBJ2-3
TGTGCCAGCAGCTCTTGGACAGGGAAAACCGGGGAGCTGTTTTTT | CASSSWTGKTGELFF | many | TRBV7-8 | TRBD1 | TRBJ2-2
TGTGCCATCAGTGACCTGGGCCGATCCGCTAACTATGGCTACACCTTC | CAISDLGRSANYGYTF | - | TRBV10-3 | - | TRBJ1-2
TGTGCCAGCAGCTTAGTCCGACAGGGAGATACGCAGTATTTT | CASSLVRQGDTQYF | few | TRBV11-2 | TRBD1 | TRBJ2-3
TGTGCCAGCAGCCCTAGCGGGAGCGATACAGATACGCAGTATTTT | CASSPSGSDTDTQYF | few | TRBV7-2 | TRBD2 | TRBJ2-3
TGTGCCAGCAGAGATACTAGCGGGCAGTTTTTCAATGAGCAGTTCTTC | CASRDTSGQFFNEQFF | few | TRBV11-3 | TRBD2 | TRBJ2-1
TGTGCCAGCTCACCACCCGGACAGGGGTATGAGCAGTTCTTC | CASSPPGQGYEQFF | - | TRBV18 | TRBD1 | TRBJ2-1
TGTGCCAGCAGCCCCCGGGCCGCAGATACGCAGTATTTT | CASSPRAADTQYF | few | TRBV11-2 | - | TRBJ2-3